A selection of T cell receptor beta chains follows, all from one sample in a study of T cells in Graves' hyperthyroidism and ophthalmopathy. TCRdb analysed the multiplex PCR reads with MiXCR anew, one entry per CDR3 protein. The top ten clones hold approximately 30% of a sample with about 500,000 distinct CDR3 sequences, around 15% of them seen once. Sequenced: blood. Receptors were obtained from a woman in her twenties or thirties with Graves' ophthalmopathy. CDR3s include the opening cysteine and the closing phenylalanine or tryptophan. The D gene is left open where the match is weak. Part of the rows lack a size; the others show once, few, many or a class for expanded clones.

>TRBV19|TRBJ2-2|TRBD2|few
TGTGCCAGTAGCACTCCAAGCGGGAATCCTGGGGAGCTGTTTTTT
CASSTPSGNPGELFF
>TRBV28|TRBJ1-3|NA|once
TGTGCCAGCAGTACCACCACGGGCGGAAACACCATATATTTT
CASSTTTGGNTIYF
>TRBV5-1|TRBJ2-7|NA|NA
TGCGCCAGCAGCCTGGCTGGAGGACAGTCCTGCGAGCAGTACTTC
CASSLAGGQSCEQYF
>TRBV30|TRBJ2-5|NA|many
TGTGCCTGTCGGGAGCCGCAAGAGACCCAGTACTTC
CACREPQETQYF
>TRBV30|TRBJ2-1|TRBD2|many
TGTGCCTGGAGTGAGGAACTAGCGGGATTCTACAATGAGCAGTTCTTC
CAWSEELAGFYNEQFF
>TRBV6-1|TRBJ2-5|NA|NA
TGTGCCAGCAGTAGGGCCGAAGAGACCCAGTACTTC
CASSRAEETQYF
>TRBV27|TRBJ2-7|TRBD2|NA
TGTGCCAGCGCGAGGGGGACTAGTGCATACGAGCAGTACTTC
CASARGTSAYEQYF
>TRBV3-1|TRBJ2-7|TRBD2|NA
TGTGCCAGCAGCCAAGGGCTAGCGGGAGGCCTTTCCTACGAGCAGTACTTC
CASSQGLAGGLSYEQYF
>TRBV10-3|TRBJ1-3|TRBD1|once
TGTGCCATCAGTGAGCCTGAGGGACAGGACTCTGGAAACACCATATATTTT
CAISEPEGQDSGNTIYF
>TRBV5-8|TRBJ2-3|NA|NA
TGTGCCAGCAGCGGAAACAGGGTTGCGGCAGATACGCAGTATTTT
CASSGNRVAADTQYF
>TRBV6-5|TRBJ2-6|NA|once
TGTGCCAGCAGTTATGGGATCTCTGGGGCCAACGTCCTGACTTTC
CASSYGISGANVLTF
>TRBV7-2|TRBJ2-7|NA|many
TGTGCCAGCAGCTATGAAGTCTCCTACGAGCAGTACTTC
CASSYEVSYEQYF
>TRBV5-6|TRBJ2-7|NA|NA
TGTGCCAGCAGCTTACTCCAGGGTTCCGAGCAGTACTTC
CASSLLQGSEQYF
>TRBV7-2|TRBJ1-6|NA|few
TGTGCCAGCAGCTTGAGCAGCCTTAGCACTAATTCACCCCTCCACTTT
CASSLSSLSTNSPLHF
>TRBV9|TRBJ1-3|NA|few
TGTGCCAGCAGCGTAGAAAGTGGGAGCTCTGGAAACACCATATATTTT
CASSVESGSSGNTIYF
>TRBV7-6|TRBJ2-7|NA|NA
TGTGCCAGCAGCAGCGAGCGGGCGGTCCCCAACGAGCAGTACTTC
CASSSERAVPNEQYF
>TRBV6-1|TRBJ2-5|NA|NA
TGTGCCAGCAGTCCCAGGACGTTAGAAGAGACCCAGTACTTC
CASSPRTLEETQYF
>TRBV7-3|TRBJ1-5|NA|many
TGTGCCAGCAGCTTAACAACCGATCAGCCCCAGCATTTT
CASSLTTDQPQHF
>TRBV6-2/TRBV6-3|TRBJ2-7|NA|few
TGTGCCAGCAGTTACGCGGGATTTGCCGAGCAGTACTTC
CASSYAGFAEQYF
>TRBV7-2|TRBJ2-5|NA|NA
TGTGCCAGCAGCTTAGCGCGGGTTACGGACCTGTTCGGGACCCAGTACTTC
CASSLARVTDLFGTQYF
>TRBV7-9|TRBJ2-7|NA|many
TGTGCCAGCAGCAGAGGAGGAGCCAACGTCGAGCAGTACTTC
CASSRGGANVEQYF
>TRBV12-5|TRBJ2-5|NA|many
TGTGCTAGTGCTACGGATTTGGAGACCCAGTACTTC
CASATDLETQYF
>TRBV5-6|TRBJ2-7|TRBD2|few
TGTGCCAGCAGCTTGGAATCGGCGGGAGCGGCCTACGAGCAGTACTTC
CASSLESAGAAYEQYF
>TRBV2|TRBJ1-6|TRBD1|many
TGTGCCAGCAGAGGGGGACAGGGATTTTCACCCCTCCACTTT
CASRGGQGFSPLHF
>TRBV27|TRBJ2-1|TRBD2|NA
TGTGCCAGCAGTTTGTACGGGAGGTCCCGCTCCTACAATGAGCAGTTCTTC
CASSLYGRSRSYNEQFF
>TRBV5-1|TRBJ2-1|NA|few
TGCGCCAGCAGCCATGGGGCGGAGGACAATGAGCAGTTCTTC
CASSHGAEDNEQFF
>TRBV7-2|TRBJ2-3|TRBD2|NA
TGTGCCAGCACCCCCAGGGAGGCTAGCGGGACAGATACGCAGTATTTT
CASTPREASGTDTQYF
>TRBV12-3/TRBV12-4|TRBJ1-3|NA|few
TGTGCCAGCAGTTTAATTGGGGGAAACACCATATATTTT
CASSLIGGNTIYF
>TRBV27|TRBJ1-5|NA|few
TGTGCCAGCAGCCGTGAGAGCGGGGGGCCCCAGCATTTT
CASSRESGGPQHF
>TRBV20-1|TRBJ2-5|NA|many
TGCAGTGCTGAGCCCGGTGGGGAGACCCAGTACTTC
CSAEPGGETQYF
>TRBV24-1|TRBJ1-4|NA|NA
TGTGCCACCAGTGAGGGGGATCGTAATGAAAAACTGTTTTTT
CATSEGDRNEKLFF
>TRBV28|TRBJ2-1|TRBD2|many
TGTGCCAGCAGTTTTCTAGCGGGAGTTCAGAATGAGCAGTTCTTC
CASSFLAGVQNEQFF
>TRBV27|TRBJ2-3|NA|many
TGTGCCAGCAGTTCACCACCAAGGGGGAGGGAAGATACGCAGTATTTT
CASSSPPRGREDTQYF
>TRBV11-2|TRBJ2-1|TRBD2|many
TGTGCCAGCCGACCGGGACTAGAATTCTACAATGAGCAGTTCTTC
CASRPGLEFYNEQFF
>TRBV11-3|TRBJ2-3|NA|many
TGTGCCAGCAGCCGACAGGCCGATACGCAGTATTTT
CASSRQADTQYF
>TRBV19|TRBJ2-1|TRBD1|few
TGTGCCAGTAGTCAACAGGGGGCTTACAATGAGCAGTTCTTC
CASSQQGAYNEQFF
>TRBV29-1|TRBJ1-1|NA|many
TGCAGCGTTGCACCATTGAGAGGCACTGAAGCTTTCTTT
CSVAPLRGTEAFF
>TRBV4-2|TRBJ1-5|NA|many
TGTGCCAGCAGCCTTCAGGGGCATAGCAATCAGCCCCAGCATTTT
CASSLQGHSNQPQHF
>TRBV3-1|TRBJ2-7|TRBD1|NA
TGTGCCAGCAGCAAGGGACAGGCATGGGAGCAGTACTTC
CASSKGQAWEQYF
>TRBV4-1|TRBJ2-7|NA|NA
TGCGCCAGCAGCCAAGATGTTCAGGGATGGTACGAGCAGTACTTC
CASSQDVQGWYEQYF
>TRBV5-1|TRBJ1-2|NA|NA
TGCGCCAGCAGCTTGACTGCGACCGCGGGGGGCTACACCTTC
CASSLTATAGGYTF
>TRBV3-1|TRBJ1-2|NA|many
TGTGCCAGCAGCCAAGGGAGTAACGGATATAACTATGGCTACACCTTC
CASSQGSNGYNYGYTF
>TRBV6-1|TRBJ2-4|NA|few
TGTGCCAGCAGTGACTCAGGGGGGACCAAAAACATTCAGTACTTC
CASSDSGGTKNIQYF
>TRBV20-1|TRBJ2-3|NA|few
TGCAGTGCTAGAGATAATAGCGGTGGGGCAGATACGCAGTATTTT
CSARDNSGGADTQYF
>TRBV25-1|TRBJ2-5|NA|NA
TGTGCCTGCCGACGGAGTCGCCGACAAGAGACCCAGTACTTC
CACRRSRRQETQYF
>TRBV27|TRBJ1-5|NA|many
TGTGCCAGCAGTGAGGTGGGTAATCAGCCCCAGCATTTT
CASSEVGNQPQHF